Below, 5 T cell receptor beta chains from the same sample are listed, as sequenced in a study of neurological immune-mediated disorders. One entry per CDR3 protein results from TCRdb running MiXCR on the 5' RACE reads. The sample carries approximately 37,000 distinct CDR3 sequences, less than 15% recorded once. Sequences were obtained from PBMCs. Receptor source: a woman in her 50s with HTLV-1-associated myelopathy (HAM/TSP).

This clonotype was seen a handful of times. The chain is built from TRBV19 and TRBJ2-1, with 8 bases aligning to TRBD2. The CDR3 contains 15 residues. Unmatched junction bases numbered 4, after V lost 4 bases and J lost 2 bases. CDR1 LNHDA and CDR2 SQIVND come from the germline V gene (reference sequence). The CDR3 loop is CASSSSGGTYNEQFF. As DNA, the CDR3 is TGTGCCAGTAGTAGTTCGGGGGGGACCTACAATGAGCAGTTCTTC.

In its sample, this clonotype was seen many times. The DNA for the CDR3 is TGCGCCAGCAAGGTCGGGACAGGATCTCTCTATGGCTACACCTTC. Protein: CASKVGTGSLYGYTF. V gene TRBV5-1 combines with J gene TRBJ1-2, with TRBD1 identical over 8 bases. Germline V CDR1 and CDR2: SGHRS, YFSETQ. The CDR3 spans 15 residues. The ends lost 6 bases at V and 4 bases at J; junction bases unmatched: 11.

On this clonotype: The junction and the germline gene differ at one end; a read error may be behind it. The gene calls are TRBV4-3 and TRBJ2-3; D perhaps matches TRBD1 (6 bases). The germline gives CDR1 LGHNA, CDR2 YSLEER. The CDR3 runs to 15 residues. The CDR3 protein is CACRPGDRNTDTQYF. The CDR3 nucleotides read TGCGCCTGCAGACCAGGGGATAGGAACACAGATACGCAGTATTTT.

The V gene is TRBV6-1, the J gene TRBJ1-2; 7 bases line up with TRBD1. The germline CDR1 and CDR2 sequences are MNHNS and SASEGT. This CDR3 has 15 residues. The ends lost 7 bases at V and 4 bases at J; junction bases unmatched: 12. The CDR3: CASKEQGGISYGYTF. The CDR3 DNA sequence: TGTGCCAGCAAGGAGCAGGGGGGTATCAGCTATGGCTACACCTTC.

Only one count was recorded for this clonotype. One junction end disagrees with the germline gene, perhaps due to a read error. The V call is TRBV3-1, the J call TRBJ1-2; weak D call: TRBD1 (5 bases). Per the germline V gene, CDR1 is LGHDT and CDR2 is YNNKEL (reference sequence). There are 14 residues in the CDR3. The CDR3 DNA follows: TGTGCCAGCAGCCCAGAGGATAAGGGGCGGGGAACCTTCTTC. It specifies CASSPEDKGRGTFF.